Shown below are 13 T cell receptor beta chains from a single sample sequenced in a study of control samples from healthy donors and cancer patients. Repertoires were generated with immunoSEQ multiplex PCR, while TCRdb's copy carries only in-frame clones and drops some. The sample holds about 150,000 clones; 80% to 95% are singletons and the top ten take almost 6%. The sample was blood. The receptors come from a man younger than 35 in good health.

This clone was found once. This sequence joins TRBV28 and TRBJ2-7; D perhaps matches TRBD1 (6 bases). Germline CDR1 reads MDHEN; CDR2 reads SYDVKM. The CDR3 length is 12 residues. The ends were cut back, 6 bases at V and 6 bases at J, with 12 bases in the middle. This CDR3 is CASSEQGREQYF. The CDR3 region has the DNA TGTGCCAGCAGCGAACAGGGTCGCGAGCAGTACTTC. Based on the CDR3 plus reference TRBV28 and TRBJ2-7, the full variable domain is DVKVTQSSRYLVKRTGEKVFLECVQDMDHENMFWYRQDPGLGLRLIYFSYDVKMKEKGDIPEGYSVSREKKERFSLILESASTNQTSMYLCASSEQGREQYFGPGTRLTVT.

This clone has only one observation. A read error may account for a junction end that differs from germline. The chain joins TRBV7-7 to TRBJ2-6; 9 bases align to TRBD1. The CDR3 spans 17 residues. Germline V CDR1 and CDR2: SSHAT, FNYEAQ (reference sequence). The CDR3 region has the DNA TGTGCTAGCAGCTTAGAGGACAGGGGCTCTGGGGCCAACGTCCTGACTTTC. Amino acid sequence: CASSLEDRGSGANVLTF. The entire variable domain, with the rest obtained from reference TRBV7-7 and TRBJ2-6, is as follows: GAGVSQSPRYKVTKRGQDVTLRCDPISSHATLYWYQQALGQGPEFLTYFNYEAQPDKSGLPSDRFSAERPEGSISTLTIQRTEQRDSAMYRCASSLEDRGSGANVLTFGAGSRLTVL.

The chain links TRBV7-9 to TRBJ1-5, with 8 nucleotides matching TRBD1. J gave up 6 bases and V 3 bases, and 4 bases lay outside the gene matches. Germline CDR1 and CDR2: SEHNR and FQNEAQ (reference sequence). The CDR3 length is 14 residues. The CDR3 is CASSFGDRGQPQHF. The CDR3, as DNA: TGTGCCAGCAGCTTTGGTGACAGGGGTCAGCCCCAGCATTTT.

The rearrangement links TRBV6-5 to TRBJ1-2; 9 nucleotides agree with TRBD1. The CDR3 totals 12 residues. Per the germline V gene, CDR1 is MNHEY and CDR2 is SVGAGI. Losses at the gene ends were 10 bases for V and 4 bases for J; bases not matched to a gene: 4. The CDR3 nucleotides are TGTGCCATCGCGGACAGGGGCTATGGCTACACCTTC. Translating gives CAIADRGYGYTF.

Only one count was recorded for this clone. The chain joins TRBV27 to TRBJ1-2; no clear D gene. The CDR3 runs 16 residues. Germline loops: CDR1 MNHEY, CDR2 SMNVEV (reference sequence). V gave up 5 bases and J gave up 2 bases, with 18 bases separating them. The CDR3 nucleotides read TGTGCCAGCAGTCCCTTCGTCGGAGGGTCAAACTATGGCTACACCTTC. This encodes CASSPFVGGSNYGYTF.

V is TRBV25-1 and J is TRBJ2-7; 10 bases agree with TRBD2. CDR1 and CDR2 (germline): MGHDK, SYGVNS. J gave up 3 bases and V 4 bases, and 12 bases lay outside the gene matches. The CDR3 is made up of 17 amino acids. Here the CDR3 reads CASSGKSSGRAGYEQYF. The CDR3 DNA follows: TGTGCCAGCAGTGGTAAATCCAGCGGGAGGGCCGGCTACGAGCAGTACTTC.

The CDR3 spells CSAETGEAFF. CDR3 DNA: TGCAGTGCTGAGACGGGTGAAGCTTTCTTT. This sequence joins TRBV20-1 and TRBJ1-1; D remains unclear. CDR3 size: 10 residues. V dropped 5 bases and J dropped 7 bases, with 8 bases sitting between them. The V gene's germline CDR1 is DFQATT and CDR2 SNEGSKA (reference sequence).

The rearrangement joins TRBV11-2 to TRBJ1-1; D not certain. Germline V gives CDR1 SGHAT, CDR2 FQNNGV. V shed 1 base and J shed 8 bases, with 5 bases lying between them. The CDR3 spans 11 residues. CDR3 in DNA: TGTGCCAGCAGCTTAGCTACCGAAGCTTTCTTT. This sequence encodes CASSLATEAFF.

The chain links TRBV19 to TRBJ1-5, with D possibly TRBD1 on 5 matching bases. Trimming left V 2 bases short and J 1 base short, with 15 bases between. The CDR3 totals 17 residues. Germline loops: CDR1 LNHDA, CDR2 SQIVND (reference sequence). CDR3 loop: CASSILPGGRSNQPQHF. In DNA, the CDR3 is TGTGCCAGTAGTATACTCCCCGGGGGTCGAAGCAATCAGCCCCAGCATTTT.

The chain recombines TRBV30 with TRBJ1-2; D gene ambiguous. The CDR3 loop spans 12 amino acids. The germline V gene encodes CDR1 GTSNPN and CDR2 SVGIG (reference sequence). V lost 2 bases to trimming and J lost 5 bases, with 9 bases between them. The CDR3 DNA is TGTGCCTGGAGTATAGAGGATTATGGCTACACCTTC. Amino acid sequence: CAWSIEDYGYTF.

This rearrangement joins TRBV2 to TRBJ1-2; no firm D call. This CDR3 spans 11 amino acids. The germline V gene encodes CDR1 SNHLY and CDR2 FYNNEI. V was clipped by 4 bases and J by 6 bases, with 6 bases between them. This CDR3 reads CASSAGDGYTF. DNA of the CDR3: TGTGCCAGCAGTGCTGGAGATGGCTACACCTTC.

V is TRBV21-1 and J is TRBJ2-7; TRBD1 is the table's D call, not checked against the DNA. TRBV21-1 is a pseudogene locus. The CDR3 sequence is 14 residues long. CDR3 DNA: TGTGCCAGCAGCAAGGACAGGGCGAACTACGAGCAGTACTTC. Protein product: CASSKDRANYEQYF.

The chain uses TRBV7-2 and TRBJ2-1; D remains ambiguous. The V gene's germline CDR1 is SGHTA and CDR2 FQGNSA. This CDR3 has 16 residues. Trimming cost V 4 bases and J 0 bases, with 13 bases left between them. The CDR3 bases are TGTGCCAGCAGCTCAGGACCCCCGAGCTCCTACAATGAGCAGTTCTTC. It codes for CASSSGPPSSYNEQFF.